This record concerns one TCR beta chain sequence. What it recognizes is unknown. The CDR3 extends over 12 amino acids. Losses at the gene ends were 5 bases for V and 5 bases for J; bases not matched to a gene: 3. Germline V lookup: CDR1 SNHLY, CDR2 FYNNEI. This specimen belongs to a study of OX40 agonist ivuxolimab in advanced cancers. Study-level results: Average numbers of expanded clones were greater in CD8+ T cells than in CD4+. Patients who responded partially at 0.1-3.0 mg/kg showed clonal expansion ranking among the lowest.

This table comes from immunoSEQ multiplex PCR, and its TCRdb copy is limited to in-frame clones, with some not included. The sample has fewer than 80,000 clones, around 86% seen once; the top ten hold more than 0.65%. This chain uses TRBV2 with TRBJ2-7; 7 bases are a match to TRBD1. Here the sequenced sample was CD4+ or CD8+ T cells sorted from blood, taken in a trial of the OX40 agonist ivuxolimab. This clonotype was obtained from an adult with an advanced solid tumor such as melanoma, head and neck, liver or kidney cancer. CDR3 bases: TGTGCCAGCAGTAGAGACAGGGACGAGCAGTACTTC. Its translation: CASSRDRDEQYF.